What follows are 15 T cell receptor beta chains derived from one specimen sequenced in a study of glioma-infiltrating T cells. Amplification of TCR alpha and beta CDR3 regions from RNA used iRepertoire nested multiplex PCR. A single record per CDR3 protein comes from TCRdb applying MiXCR to the multiplex PCR reads. The table records approximately 400,000 distinct CDR3 sequences, about 40% of them present only once. Sequenced sample: glioma tissue, nonneoplastic brain tissue, or PBMCs (not recorded which). The receptors come from a human donor with low-grade glioma or glioblastoma, undergoing nonglioma brain surgery, or in good health (not recorded which).

About this clonotype itself: A much larger clone is a single base away; this may be a read error. The genes are TRBV20-1 and TRBJ1-2; possible D gene TRBD1, 5 bases. The V gene lost 0 bases and the J gene lost 6 bases, with 14 bases spanning the gap. The CDR3 length is 14 residues. Germline CDR1 DFQATT, CDR2 SNEGSKA (reference sequence). The CDR3 region has the DNA TGCAGTGCTAGAGAGAGGCAGGGCCACCATGGCTACACCTTC. Amino acid sequence: CSARERQGHHGYTF.

Points on this clonotype: Being one base from a much bigger clone, this may be a read error. The V and J genes are TRBV6-5 and TRBJ2-7; D perhaps matches TRBD1 (6 bases). The CDR3 has 14 amino acids. Germline V gene sequence: CDR1 MNHEY, CDR2 SVGAGI. The CDR3 sequence is CASSPTGLSYKQYF. Written as DNA, the CDR3 is TGTGCCAGCAGCCCCACAGGGCTCTCCTACAAGCAGTACTTC.

With regard to this clonotype: It may be a read error: a sequence one base away is much more abundant. J is TRBJ2-7 and V is TRBV28; D might be TRBD2 (5 bases). The CDR3 covers 12 residues. The ends were cut back, 8 bases at V and 6 bases at J, with 14 bases in the middle. Germline CDR1 reads MDHEN; CDR2 reads SYDVKM. The CDR3 sequence is CASGRGYVEQYF. The CDR3 DNA follows: TGTGCCAGCGGACGAGGGTACGTCGAGCAGTACTTC.

Notes on this clonotype: A much more abundant neighbour one base away suggests this may be a read error. The gene calls are TRBV6-5 and TRBJ2-7, with D possibly TRBD2 on 7 matching bases. This CDR3 is 14 amino acids long. Per the germline V gene, CDR1 is MNHEY and CDR2 is SVGAGI. V gave up 7 bases and J gave up 2 bases, with 15 bases separating them. The CDR3: CASKRTAGTYEQYF. The CDR3 DNA reads TGTGCCAGCAAACGGACAGCGGGAACCTACGAGCAGTACTTC.

The gene calls are TRBV7-2 and TRBJ1-2; no definite D call. Germline V gene data show CDR1 as SGHTA and CDR2 as FQGNSA. The CDR3 length is 13 residues. The V end lost 5 bases, the J end lost 4 bases, and 11 bases lay between the germline ends. The CDR3 protein is CASSPSASYGYTF. Here the CDR3 DNA reads TGTGCCAGCAGCCCATCAGCTAGCTATGGCTACACCTTC.

As regards this clonotype: A junction boundary mismatches the germline segment, possibly from a read error. The rearrangement links TRBV5-6 to TRBJ1-6, with 8 bases that match TRBD1. CDR1 is SGHDT and CDR2 is YYEEEE in the germline V gene. This CDR3 comprises 16 residues. CDR3 residues: CASSSAGGPKGSPLNF. Here the CDR3 DNA reads TGTGCCAGCAGCTCGGCAGGGGGCCCAAAAGGGTCACCCCTCAACTTT.

This clonotype has only a few counts. The chain uses TRBV10-3 and TRBJ1-1; unclear D gene. Germline V gives CDR1 ENHRY, CDR2 SYGVKD. V gave up 2 bases and J gave up 9 bases, with 10 bases separating them. The CDR3 sequence is 12 residues long. The CDR3 bases are TGTGCCATCAGTGAGGTCAGTAGAAAAGCTTTCTTT. Encoded protein: CAISEVSRKAFF.

In regard to this clonotype: A read error may be the cause here, since a much bigger clone is one base away. The CDR3 here is CASYSRPTYEQYF. The CDR3 DNA reads as TGTGCCAGTTATTCGAGACCTACCTACGAGCAGTACTTC. The chain has TRBV6-2 or TRBV6-3 and TRBJ2-7; D gene uncertain. CDR1 and CDR2 from the germline V gene are MNHEY and SVGEGT. This CDR3 is built from 13 residues. The V and J ends lost 9 bases and 2 bases respectively, with 14 bases between them.

This clonotype came up many times. The V and J genes are TRBV27 and TRBJ1-2; no clear D gene. Germline CDR1 and CDR2: MNHEY and SMNVEV (reference sequence). The CDR3 is 13 amino acids. Trimming stripped 5 bases from V and 0 bases from J, with 7 bases between. DNA for the CDR3: TGTGCCAGCAGTACGGGTACTAACTATGGCTACACCTTC. It yields the protein CASSTGTNYGYTF.

V and J are TRBV12-3 or TRBV12-4 and TRBJ1-1; D unclear. V was pared by 2 bases and J by 9 bases, with 10 bases between. This CDR3 region has 12 residues. CDR3 amino acids: CASSLQRVQAFF. The CDR3 nucleotides are TGTGCCAGCAGTTTACAGAGGGTACAAGCTTTCTTT.

This clonotype was seen a few times. The rearrangement links TRBV5-1 to TRBJ2-1, with D unclear. This CDR3 is 14 amino acids long. Germline V gene lookup returns CDR1 SGHRS and CDR2 YFSETQ. The V gene lost 4 bases and the J gene lost 6 bases, with 14 bases spanning the gap. CDR3 amino acids: CASSPPGPGNEQFF. DNA for the CDR3: TGCGCCAGCAGCCCCCCCGGGCCCGGCAATGAGCAGTTCTTC.

The rearrangement uses TRBV4-1 and TRBJ1-1; D might be TRBD1 (5 bases). V was pared by 1 base and J by 4 bases, with 22 bases between. This CDR3 region has 18 residues. Germline V gene sequence: CDR1 MGHRA, CDR2 YSYEKL. Here the CDR3 reads CASSQGPSGPVGGTEAFF. In nucleotides, the CDR3 is TGCGCCAGCAGCCAAGGACCGTCTGGACCAGTGGGGGGCACTGAAGCTTTCTTT.

Comments on this clonotype: A much larger clone differs by one base, so this may be a read error. This chain connects TRBV20-1 to TRBJ1-1, with D hard to call. CDR1 and CDR2 (germline): DFQATT, SNEGSKA (reference sequence). This CDR3 comprises 13 residues. CDR3 coding DNA: TGCAGCTCAGTCTCGGTGGGGAACACTGAAGCTTTCTTT. Its translation: CSSVSVGNTEAFF.

The V and J genes are TRBV5-1 and TRBJ1-1; possibly TRBD1 for D (6 bases). V was clipped by 4 bases and J by 6 bases, with 22 bases between them. Germline V gene data show CDR1 as SGHRS and CDR2 as YFSETQ. The CDR3 is made up of 16 amino acids. This CDR3 reads CASSPLMRGIVAEAFF. The CDR3 nucleotides are TGCGCCAGCAGCCCCCTTATGAGGGGGATCGTGGCTGAAGCTTTCTTT.

The chain carries TRBV5-1 and TRBJ1-1, with no clear D. This CDR3 contains 16 residues. Germline values: CDR1 SGHRS, CDR2 YFSETQ. Trimming cost V 2 bases and J 0 bases, with 14 bases left between them. As DNA, the CDR3 is TGCGCCAGCAGCTTAGTCCGGGCACCGTTGAACACTGAAGCTTTCTTT. It yields the protein CASSLVRAPLNTEAFF.